The 9 T cell receptor beta chains below were found in one sample sequenced in a study of cytomegalovirus exposure and HLA in healthy donors. Sequenced by immunoSEQ multiplex PCR; TCRdb stores in-frame clones only, minus some. This sample has roughly 60,000 clones, with 91% found just once. The specimen was PBMCs. The receptors shown here come from a woman aged 30 to 39 in good health and CMV-seronegative.

The rearrangement uses TRBV10-2 and TRBJ2-7; 9 bases line up with TRBD2. With 4 bases clipped from V and 6 bases from J, the junction kept 4 bases outside the gene matches. There are 13 residues in the CDR3. Germline assignment: CDR1 WSHSY and CDR2 SAAADI. The CDR3 sequence: CASSVGLAAEQYF. The CDR3 region has the DNA TGCGCCAGCAGTGTGGGACTAGCCGCCGAGCAGTACTTC.

The chain joins TRBV10-3 to TRBJ2-5; D not certain. The V gene lost 0 bases and the J gene lost 3 bases, with 5 bases spanning the gap. CDR1 ENHRY and CDR2 SYGVKD come from the germline V gene. There are 13 residues in the CDR3. The CDR3 spells CAISESGEETQYF. The CDR3 DNA reads as TGTGCCATCAGTGAGTCAGGAGAAGAGACCCAGTACTTC.

Here the CDR3 DNA reads TGTGCCAGCAGTCGGACAGGGGGCAATGGGAATCAGCCCCAGCATTTT. It translates to CASSRTGGNGNQPQHF. This chain joins TRBV28 and TRBJ1-5; 11 bases line up with TRBD1. V shed 5 bases and J 4 bases; nucleotides not matched to a gene: 7. Germline-derived CDR1 and CDR2 are MDHEN and SYDVKM. This CDR3 comprises 16 residues.

This chain connects TRBV19 to TRBJ1-2; TRBD1 is a possible D gene (6 bases). Per the germline V gene, CDR1 is LNHDA and CDR2 is SQIVND (reference sequence). This CDR3 spans 12 amino acids. Trimming left V 3 bases short and J 13 bases short, with 15 bases between. The CDR3 loop is CASSMLGGLGTF. The CDR3, as DNA: TGTGCCAGTAGTATGCTGGGGGGGCTCGGCACCTTC.

This chain joins TRBV18 and TRBJ1-3; 7 bases agree with TRBD1. Germline assignment: CDR1 KGHSH and CDR2 LQKENI. The V and J ends lost 2 bases and 4 bases, in that order; junction bases with no gene match: 8. The CDR3 has 16 residues. The CDR3 nucleotides read TGTGCCAGCTCACCATCAACAGGGGTAGGAGGAAACACCATATATTTT. Translation gives CASSPSTGVGGNTIYF.

The chain combines TRBV2 with TRBJ2-1; no clear D. This CDR3 is 15 amino acids long. V was shortened by 3 bases and J by 3 bases, with 12 bases between the two germline ends. CDR1 and CDR2 from the germline V gene are SNHLY and FYNNEI. CDR3 amino acids: CASSEAAEFYNEQFF. The CDR3 DNA reads as TGTGCCAGCAGTGAGGCGGCAGAATTCTACAATGAGCAGTTCTTC.

The chain links TRBV4-2 to TRBJ2-3, with D possibly TRBD2 on 6 matching bases. CDR3 size: 18 residues. Trimming removed 1 base from V and 6 bases from J, with 23 bases in between. The germline CDR1 and CDR2 sequences are LGHNA and YNFKEQ. The CDR3 sequence: CASSQAPAAEGHFDTQYF. The CDR3 nucleotides read TGTGCCAGCAGCCAAGCTCCGGCGGCGGAGGGCCACTTTGATACGCAGTATTTT.

This chain links TRBV29-1 with TRBJ1-1; D is uncertain. V was clipped by 5 bases and J by 3 bases, with 10 bases between them. Germline CDR1 is SQVTM and CDR2 is ANQGSEA. The CDR3 is 12 amino acids. The CDR3 coding sequence is TGCAGCGTTCGGATTGGGCACACTGAAGCTTTCTTT. Translation: CSVRIGHTEAFF. The full variable domain, its missing parts supplied by reference TRBV29-1 and TRBJ1-1, is SAVISQKPSRDICQRGTSLTIQCQVDSQVTMMFWYRQQPGQSLTLIATANQGSEATYESGFVIDKFPISRPNLTFSTLTVSNMSPEDSSIYLCSVRIGHTEAFFGQGTRLTVV.

The CDR3 protein is CASSLTGTSSYEQYF. The CDR3, as DNA: TGCGCCAGCAGCTTAACCGGGACTAGCAGCTACGAGCAGTACTTC. This chain uses TRBV5-1 with TRBJ2-7, with 9 bases lining up with TRBD2. Per germline, CDR1 SGHRS and CDR2 YFSETQ. The length of the CDR3 is 15 residues. V gave up 2 bases and J gave up 3 bases; unmatched junction bases: 6.